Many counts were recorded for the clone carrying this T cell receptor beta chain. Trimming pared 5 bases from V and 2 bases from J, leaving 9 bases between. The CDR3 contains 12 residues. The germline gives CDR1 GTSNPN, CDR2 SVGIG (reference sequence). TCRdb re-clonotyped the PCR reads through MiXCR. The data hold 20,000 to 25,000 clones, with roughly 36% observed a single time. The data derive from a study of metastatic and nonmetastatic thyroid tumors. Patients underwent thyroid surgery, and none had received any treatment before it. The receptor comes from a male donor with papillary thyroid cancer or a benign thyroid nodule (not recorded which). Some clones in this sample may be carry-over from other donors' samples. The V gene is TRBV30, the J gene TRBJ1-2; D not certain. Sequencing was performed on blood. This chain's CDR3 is CAWGGPNYGYTF. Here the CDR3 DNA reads TGTGCCTGGGGCGGGCCCAACTATGGCTACACCTTC. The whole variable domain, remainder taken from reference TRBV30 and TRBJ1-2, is SQTIHQWPATLVQPVGSPLSLECTVEGTSNPNLYWYRQAAGRGLQLLFYSVGIGQISSEVPQNLSASRPQDRQFILSSKKLLLSDSGFYLCAWGGPNYGYTFGSGTRLTVV.